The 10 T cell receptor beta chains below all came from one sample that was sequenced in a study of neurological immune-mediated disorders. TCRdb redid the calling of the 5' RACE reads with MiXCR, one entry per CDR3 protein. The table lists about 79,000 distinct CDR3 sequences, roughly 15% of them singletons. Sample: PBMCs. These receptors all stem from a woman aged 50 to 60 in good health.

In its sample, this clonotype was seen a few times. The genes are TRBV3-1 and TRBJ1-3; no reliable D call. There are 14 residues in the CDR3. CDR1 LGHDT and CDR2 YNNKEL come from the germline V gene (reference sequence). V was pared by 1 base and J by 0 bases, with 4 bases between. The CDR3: CASSQGSSGNTIYF. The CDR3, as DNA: TGTGCCAGCAGCCAAGGTAGCTCTGGAAACACCATATATTTT.

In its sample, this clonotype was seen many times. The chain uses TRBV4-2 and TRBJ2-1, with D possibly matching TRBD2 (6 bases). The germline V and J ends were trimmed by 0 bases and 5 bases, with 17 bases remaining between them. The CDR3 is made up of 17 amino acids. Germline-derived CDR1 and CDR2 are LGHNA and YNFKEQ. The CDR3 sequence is CASSQEYTLAPNNEQFF. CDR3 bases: TGTGCCAGCAGCCAAGAGTATACGCTAGCGCCTAACAATGAGCAGTTCTTC.

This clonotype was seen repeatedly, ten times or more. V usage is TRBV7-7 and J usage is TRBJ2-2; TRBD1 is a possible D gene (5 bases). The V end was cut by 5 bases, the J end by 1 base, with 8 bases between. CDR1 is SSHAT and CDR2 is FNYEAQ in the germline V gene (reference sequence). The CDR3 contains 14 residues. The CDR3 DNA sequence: TGTGCCAGCAGCCCGACAGTGAACACCGGGGAGCTGTTTTTT. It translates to CASSPTVNTGELFF.

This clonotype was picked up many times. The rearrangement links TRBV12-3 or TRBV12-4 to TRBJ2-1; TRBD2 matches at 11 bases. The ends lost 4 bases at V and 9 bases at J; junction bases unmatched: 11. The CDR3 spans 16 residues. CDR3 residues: CASSSVLAGGQGEQFF. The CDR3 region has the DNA TGTGCCAGCAGTTCCGTCTTAGCGGGAGGGCAGGGTGAGCAGTTCTTC.

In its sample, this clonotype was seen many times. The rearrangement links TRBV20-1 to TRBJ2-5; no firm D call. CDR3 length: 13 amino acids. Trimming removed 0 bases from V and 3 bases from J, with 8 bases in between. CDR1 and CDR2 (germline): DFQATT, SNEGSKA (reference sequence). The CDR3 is CSARDHGEETQYF. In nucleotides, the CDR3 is TGCAGTGCTAGAGATCATGGGGAAGAGACCCAGTACTTC.

The CDR3 coding sequence is TGTGCCAGCTCACGGTATGACAGGGGTTCTAATTCACCCCTCCACTTT. Its translation: CASSRYDRGSNSPLHF. The chain joins TRBV18 to TRBJ1-6; 8 nucleotides line up with TRBD1. V dropped 4 bases and J dropped 6; count of bases not matched to a gene: 8. There are 16 residues in the CDR3. In germline, CDR1 is KGHSH, CDR2 LQKENI.

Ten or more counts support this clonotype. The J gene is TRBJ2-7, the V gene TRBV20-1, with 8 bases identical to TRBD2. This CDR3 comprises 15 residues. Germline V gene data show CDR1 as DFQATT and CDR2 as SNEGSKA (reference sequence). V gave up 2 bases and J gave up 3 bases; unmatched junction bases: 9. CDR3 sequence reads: CSARRRGAKGYEQYF. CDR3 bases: TGCAGTGCTAGACGGCGGGGGGCAAAGGGCTACGAGCAGTACTTC.

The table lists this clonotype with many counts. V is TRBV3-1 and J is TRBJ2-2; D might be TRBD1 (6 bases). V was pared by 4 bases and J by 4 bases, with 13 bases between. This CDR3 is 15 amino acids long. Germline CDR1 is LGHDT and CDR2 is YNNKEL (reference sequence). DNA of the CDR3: TGTGCCAGCAGCCCTCTAGGGGGAATCACCGGGGAGCTGTTTTTT. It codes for CASSPLGGITGELFF.

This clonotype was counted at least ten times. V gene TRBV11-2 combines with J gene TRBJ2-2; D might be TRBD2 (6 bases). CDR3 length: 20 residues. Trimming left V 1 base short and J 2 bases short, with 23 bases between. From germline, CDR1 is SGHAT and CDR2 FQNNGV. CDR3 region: CASSLGWGQGGLQNTGELFF. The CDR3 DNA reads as TGTGCCAGCAGCTTAGGGTGGGGCCAGGGAGGTCTCCAAAACACCGGGGAGCTGTTTTTT.

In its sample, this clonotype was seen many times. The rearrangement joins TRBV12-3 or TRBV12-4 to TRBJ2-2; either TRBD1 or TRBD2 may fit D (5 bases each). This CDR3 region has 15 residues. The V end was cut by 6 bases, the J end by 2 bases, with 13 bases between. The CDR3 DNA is TGTGCCAGCAGGATAGGGACGGCCAACACCGGGGAGCTGTTTTTT. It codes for CASRIGTANTGELFF.